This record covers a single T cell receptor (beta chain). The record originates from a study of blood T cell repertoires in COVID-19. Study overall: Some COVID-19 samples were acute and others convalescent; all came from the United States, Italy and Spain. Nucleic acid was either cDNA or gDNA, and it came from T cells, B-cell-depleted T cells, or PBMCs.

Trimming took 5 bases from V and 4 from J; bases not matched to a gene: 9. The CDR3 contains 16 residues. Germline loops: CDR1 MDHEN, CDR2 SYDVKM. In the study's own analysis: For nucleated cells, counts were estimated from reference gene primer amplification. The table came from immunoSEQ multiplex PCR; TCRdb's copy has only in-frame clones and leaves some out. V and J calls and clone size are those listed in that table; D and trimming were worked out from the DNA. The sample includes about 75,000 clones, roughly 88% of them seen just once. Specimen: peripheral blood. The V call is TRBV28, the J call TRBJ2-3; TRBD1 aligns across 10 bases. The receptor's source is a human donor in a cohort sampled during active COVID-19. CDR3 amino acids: CASSTGDRGKADTQYF. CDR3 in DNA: TGTGCCAGCAGTACGGGGGACAGGGGAAAGGCAGATACGCAGTATTTT.